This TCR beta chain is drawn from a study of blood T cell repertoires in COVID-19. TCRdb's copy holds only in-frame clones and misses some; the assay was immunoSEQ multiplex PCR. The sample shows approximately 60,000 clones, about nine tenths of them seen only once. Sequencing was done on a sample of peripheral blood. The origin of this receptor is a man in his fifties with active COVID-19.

DNA for the CDR3: TGTGCCAGCAGCTTGGGACGGCTAGCCGAGCAGTACTTC. Amino acid sequence: CASSLGRLAEQYF. V and J are TRBV5-6 and TRBJ2-7; D might be TRBD2 (5 bases). V lost 0 bases and J 6 bases, leaving 10 bases between the germline ends. Germline V gene sequence: CDR1 SGHDT, CDR2 YYEEEE. The CDR3 spans 13 residues.